Listed below are T cell receptor beta chains from one sample, sequenced in a study of T cells after yellow fever vaccination. TCRdb reanalysed the 5' RACE reads using MiXCR and keeps one entry per CDR3 protein. This sample has 360,000 or so distinct CDR3 sequences, with approximately 10% found just once. The sample here was PBMCs, taken on the day of the first yellow fever vaccination. All receptors come from a man aged 18 to 29 who received the YFV17D yellow fever vaccine. The CDR3 runs from the conserved cysteine through the conserved F or W. D genes are given only for firm matches. Rows may omit the clone size; those that give it use once, few, many or a size class.

D | J | size | V | DNA | CDR3
TRBD2 | TRBJ2-3 | many | TRBV10-2 | TGCGCCAGCAAAGGGGATGCGGGGGTAGATACGCAGTATTTT | CASKGDAGVDTQYF
NA | TRBJ1-3 | NA | TRBV6-2/TRBV6-3 | TGTGCCAGCAGTTACGGGAGGTTCACTGGAAACACCATATATTTT | CASSYGRFTGNTIYF
NA | TRBJ2-2 | NA | TRBV5-4 | TGTGCCAGCAGGTTGGGGACCTCGAACACCGGGGAGCTGTTTTTT | CASRLGTSNTGELFF
TRBD1 | TRBJ2-3 | few | TRBV19 | TGTGCCAGTAGCTTCCGGGACAGGGTCGATACGCAGTATTTT | CASSFRDRVDTQYF
NA | TRBJ2-3 | few | TRBV15 | TGTGCCACCAGCAGAGGCCAGGCAGATACGCAGTATTTT | CATSRGQADTQYF
TRBD1 | TRBJ1-4 | NA | TRBV2 | TGTGCCAGCAAGACGGGACAGAATAATGAAAAACTGTTTTTT | CASKTGQNNEKLFF
TRBD1 | TRBJ2-3 | NA | TRBV6-2/TRBV6-3 | TGTGCCATAAGGGGGCCATCGGGCCTGACAGATACGCAGTATTTT | CAIRGPSGLTDTQYF
TRBD1 | TRBJ1-1 | NA | TRBV5-5 | TGTGCCAGCAGCGAAAATTCCGGGACAGGGGTATGGGACACTGAAGCTTTCTTT | CASSENSGTGVWDTEAFF
NA | TRBJ1-4 | few | TRBV27 | TGTGCCAGCAGTTTTAGGGGCACTAATGAAAAACTGTTTTTT | CASSFRGTNEKLFF
TRBD1 | TRBJ1-1 | NA | TRBV20-1 | TGCAGTGCTAGATATATACCGGGACAGAGGATGAACACTGAAGCTTTCTTT | CSARYIPGQRMNTEAFF
NA | TRBJ1-2 | NA | TRBV4-1 | TGCGCCAGCAGCCAACCTCTTCAAGGGCCCCTTTATGGCTACACCTTC | CASSQPLQGPLYGYTF
NA | TRBJ2-3 | few | TRBV15 | TGTGCCACCAGCAGAGGGGTCCTGCGCGATACGCAGTATTTT | CATSRGVLRDTQYF
NA | TRBJ2-5 | few | TRBV10-3 | TGTGCCACGGGCGGGGACGGAGCGCGGGAGACCCAGTACTTC | CATGGDGARETQYF
NA | TRBJ2-2 | few | TRBV9 | TGTGCCAGCAGCGTAGAACCCGGGGAGCTGTTTTTT | CASSVEPGELFF
NA | TRBJ2-2 | few | TRBV2 | TGTGCCAGCCGCGCAAGCACTCAGAACACCGGGGAGCTGTTTTTT | CASRASTQNTGELFF
NA | TRBJ2-1 | NA | TRBV6-1 | TGTGCCAGCAGTGCGGGGAATGAGCAGTTCTTC | CASSAGNEQFF
NA | TRBJ2-1 | few | TRBV4-1 | TGCGCCAGCAGCCCCCTTGGGTTAGCGTACAATGAGCAGTTCTTC | CASSPLGLAYNEQFF
NA | TRBJ2-1 | few | TRBV10-3 | TGTGCCATCAGTGAGTCGAACTTGTGGGAGTTCTTC | CAISESNLWEFF
NA | TRBJ1-2 | NA | TRBV30 | TGTGCCTGGAGTTTGGACAGTTATGGCTACACCTTC | CAWSLDSYGYTF
TRBD1 | TRBJ1-3 | NA | TRBV27 | TGTGCCAGCTCCACAGGGGTCGGAAACACCATATATTTT | CASSTGVGNTIYF
NA | TRBJ1-1 | NA | TRBV24-1 | TGTGCCACCAGTGCCAAGGGGGAGGGAGCTGAAGCTTTCTTT | CATSAKGEGAEAFF
NA | TRBJ1-1 | few | TRBV14 | TGTGCCAGCAGCCAAGATCTGGGGACTGAAGCTTTCTTT | CASSQDLGTEAFF
TRBD1 | TRBJ1-4 | NA | TRBV7-2 | TGTGCCAGCAGCCCACGACAGGGCCTAGCTAATGAAAAACTGTTTTTT | CASSPRQGLANEKLFF
NA | TRBJ2-1 | NA | TRBV4-3 | TGCGCCAGCAGCCACGATACAGCCTACGGGCAGTTCTTC | CASSHDTAYGQFF
TRBD1 | TRBJ1-2 | NA | TRBV7-8 | TGTGCCAGCAGCTCCCGGACAGGGAGTTATGGCTACACCTTC | CASSSRTGSYGYTF
NA | TRBJ1-2 | few | TRBV6-6 | TGTGCCAGCAGTTCGGCGGTTAACTATGGCTACACCTTC | CASSSAVNYGYTF
TRBD1 | TRBJ2-5 | NA | TRBV7-6 | TGTGCCAGCAGAATCAACAGGGGGCAAGAGACCCAGTACTTC | CASRINRGQETQYF
NA | TRBJ2-3 | many | TRBV7-9 | TGTGCCAGCAGCTGGGACCTAAGCACAGATACGCAGTATTTT | CASSWDLSTDTQYF
TRBD2 | TRBJ2-2 | many | TRBV27 | TGTGCCAGCAGGACGGGACTAGCCGGCGCCGGGGAGCTGTTTTTT | CASRTGLAGAGELFF
NA | TRBJ1-2 | NA | TRBV6-1 | TGTGCCAGCAGTGTTGGGGCAGGGCCTTACTATGGCTACACCTTC | CASSVGAGPYYGYTF
TRBD1 | TRBJ1-1 | few | TRBV20-1 | TGCAGTGCTAGAGATACCCAGGGGGGTGAAACTGAAGCTTTCTTT | CSARDTQGGETEAFF
NA | TRBJ2-5 | NA | TRBV5-6 | TGTGCCAGCACCCGAAGAGGGGTTTCGGAGACCCAGTACTTC | CASTRRGVSETQYF
NA | TRBJ1-3 | few | TRBV7-9 | TGTGCCAGCAGCTTAGGGGCAGACTCTGGAAACACCATATATTTT | CASSLGADSGNTIYF
NA | TRBJ1-4 | NA | TRBV27 | TGTGCCAGCAGTTTTGGGGCAGGCCTTAATGAAAAACTGTTTTTT | CASSFGAGLNEKLFF
NA | TRBJ2-2 | few | TRBV4-3 | TGCGCCAGCAGCCAAGAAGTCCACACCGGGGAGCTGTTTTTT | CASSQEVHTGELFF
TRBD1 | TRBJ1-2 | NA | TRBV20-1 | TGCAGTGCTAGAGATCCGGGACAGGGAGACTATGGCTACACCTTC | CSARDPGQGDYGYTF
NA | TRBJ1-6 | few | TRBV6-5 | TGTGCCAGCAGTTACCAAGGACTCTCCTATAATTCACCCCTCCACTTT | CASSYQGLSYNSPLHF
NA | TRBJ2-1 | few | TRBV6-4 | TGTGCCAGCAGTGCCCGAAACGAGGGTTACAATGAGCAGTTCTTC | CASSARNEGYNEQFF
TRBD1 | TRBJ1-1 | many | TRBV5-1 | TGCGCCAGCAGCTCCCTACAGGGGATGAACACTGAAGCTTTCTTT | CASSSLQGMNTEAFF
NA | TRBJ1-1 | NA | TRBV19 | TGTGCCAGCTCCTGGACGTCTCACTCCTTCATGAACACTGAAGCTTTCTTT | CASSWTSHSFMNTEAFF
NA | TRBJ2-7 | few | TRBV7-9 | TGTGCCAGCAGCTTAGCGTATTCAGTTTCCTACGAGCAGTACTTC | CASSLAYSVSYEQYF
NA | TRBJ1-6 | few | TRBV6-5 | TGTGCCAGCAGTTACAGTCAGGGCTTTGGTTCACCCCTCCACTTT | CASSYSQGFGSPLHF
NA | TRBJ1-5 | few | TRBV12-3/TRBV12-4 | TGTGCCAGCAGTATTGACAGCGGTCAGCCCCAGCATTTT | CASSIDSGQPQHF
TRBD1 | TRBJ2-3 | many | TRBV5-6 | TGTGCCAGCAGCTACCAGGGGGACACAGATACGCAGTATTTT | CASSYQGDTDTQYF
TRBD2 | TRBJ2-5 | NA | TRBV3-1 | TGTGCCAGCAGCCAGTCGGGGGGAGCGGGGGGAGCGGATAAAGAGACCCAGTACTTC | CASSQSGGAGGADKETQYF
NA | TRBJ2-3 | NA | TRBV5-1 | TGCGCCAACAGCTTCGAGAGAAGTACAGATACGCAGTATTTT | CANSFERSTDTQYF
NA | TRBJ1-5 | NA | TRBV5-6 | TGTGCCAGCAGCTCCCAGGGGCTGAGTCAGCCCCAGCATTTT | CASSSQGLSQPQHF
NA | TRBJ2-3 | few | TRBV11-2 | TGTGCCAGCAGCTTCAAACTTGACACAGATACGCAGTATTTT | CASSFKLDTDTQYF
NA | TRBJ1-1 | few | TRBV27 | TGTGCCAGCAGTTACCGTTTTCTTGAGGGACGAGGGTACACTGAAGCTTTCTTT | CASSYRFLEGRGYTEAFF
TRBD2 | TRBJ2-3 | many | TRBV5-1 | TGCGCCAGCTCCCTCGGCGGGAGGGTGAGCACAGATACGCAGTATTTT | CASSLGGRVSTDTQYF
NA | TRBJ2-7 | few | TRBV4-1 | TGCGCCAGCAGCCAAGGCCAGGGACCGCTCTCCTACGAGCAGTACTTC | CASSQGQGPLSYEQYF